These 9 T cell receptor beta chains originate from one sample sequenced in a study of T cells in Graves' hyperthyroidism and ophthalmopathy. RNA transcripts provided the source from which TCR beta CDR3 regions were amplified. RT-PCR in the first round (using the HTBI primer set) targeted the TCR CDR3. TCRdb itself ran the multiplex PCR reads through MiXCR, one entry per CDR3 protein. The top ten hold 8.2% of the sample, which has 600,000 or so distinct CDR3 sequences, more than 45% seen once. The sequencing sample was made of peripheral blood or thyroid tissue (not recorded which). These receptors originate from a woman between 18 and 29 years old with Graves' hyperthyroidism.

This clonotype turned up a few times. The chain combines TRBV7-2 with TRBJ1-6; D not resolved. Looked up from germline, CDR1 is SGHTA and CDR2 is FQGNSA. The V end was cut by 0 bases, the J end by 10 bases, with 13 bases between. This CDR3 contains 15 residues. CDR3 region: CASSLALGRLSPLHF. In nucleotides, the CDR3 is TGTGCCAGCAGCTTAGCGCTGGGGAGGCTCTCACCCCTCCACTTT.

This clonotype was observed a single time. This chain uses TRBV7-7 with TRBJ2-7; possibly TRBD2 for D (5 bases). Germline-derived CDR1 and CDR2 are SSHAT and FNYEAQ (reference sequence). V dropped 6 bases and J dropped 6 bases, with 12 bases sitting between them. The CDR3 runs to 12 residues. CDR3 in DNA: TGTGCCAGCAGTAAAGGGAGAGGCGAGCAGTACTTC. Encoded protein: CASSKGRGEQYF. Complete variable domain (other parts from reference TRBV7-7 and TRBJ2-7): GAGVSQSPRYKVTKRGQDVTLRCDPISSHATLYWYQQALGQGPEFLTYFNYEAQPDKSGLPSDRFSAERPEGSISTLTIQRTEQRDSAMYRCASSKGRGEQYFGPGTRLTVT.

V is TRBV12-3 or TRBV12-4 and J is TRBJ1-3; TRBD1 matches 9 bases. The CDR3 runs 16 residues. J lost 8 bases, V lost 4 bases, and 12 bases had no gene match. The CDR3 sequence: CASSWAGDRDPYTIYF. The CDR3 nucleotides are TGTGCCAGCAGTTGGGCCGGGGACAGGGACCCCTACACCATATATTTT.

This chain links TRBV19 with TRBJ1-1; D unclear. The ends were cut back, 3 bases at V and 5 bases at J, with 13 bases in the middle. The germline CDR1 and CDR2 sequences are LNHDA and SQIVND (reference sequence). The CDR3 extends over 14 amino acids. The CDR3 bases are TGTGCCAGTAGTATCCCCAAGAAATCAACTGAAGCTTTCTTT. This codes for CASSIPKKSTEAFF.

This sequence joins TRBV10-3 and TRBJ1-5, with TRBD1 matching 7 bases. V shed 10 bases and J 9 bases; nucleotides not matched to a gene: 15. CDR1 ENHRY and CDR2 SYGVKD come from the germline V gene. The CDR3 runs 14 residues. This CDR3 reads CATRGQGQPAPQHF. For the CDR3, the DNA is TGTGCCACCAGAGGGCAGGGACAGCCAGCGCCCCAGCATTTT.

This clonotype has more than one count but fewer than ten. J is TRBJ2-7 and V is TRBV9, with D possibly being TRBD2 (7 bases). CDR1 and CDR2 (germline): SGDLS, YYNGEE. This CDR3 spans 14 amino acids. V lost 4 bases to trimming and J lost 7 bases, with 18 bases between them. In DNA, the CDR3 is TGTGCCAGCAGCTCCCTCCGGGGGGCCCGAGAGCAGTACTTC. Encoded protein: CASSSLRGAREQYF.

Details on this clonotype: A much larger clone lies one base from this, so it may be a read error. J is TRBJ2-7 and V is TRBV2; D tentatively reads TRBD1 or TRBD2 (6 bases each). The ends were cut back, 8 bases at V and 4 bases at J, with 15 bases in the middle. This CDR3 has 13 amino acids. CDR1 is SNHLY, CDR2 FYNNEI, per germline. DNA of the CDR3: TGTGCCAGCCGACAGGATGGAGGGTACGAGCAGTACTTC. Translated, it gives CASRQDGGYEQYF.

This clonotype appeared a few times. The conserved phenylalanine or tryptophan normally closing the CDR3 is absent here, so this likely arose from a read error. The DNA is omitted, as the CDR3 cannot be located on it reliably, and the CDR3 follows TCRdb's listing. The CDR3 protein is CATSRDPL. The genes are TRBV15 and TRBJ2-6. Germline V gives CDR1 LNHNV, CDR2 YYDKDF (reference sequence). Ends included, the CDR3 has 8 residues.

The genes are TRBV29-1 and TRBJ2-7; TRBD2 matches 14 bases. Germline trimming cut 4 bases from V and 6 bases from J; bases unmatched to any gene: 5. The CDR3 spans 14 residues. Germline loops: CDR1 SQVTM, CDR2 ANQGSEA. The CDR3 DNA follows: TGCAGCGTTGTGGGGACTAGCGGGAGAGGCGAGCAGTACTTC. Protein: CSVVGTSGRGEQYF.